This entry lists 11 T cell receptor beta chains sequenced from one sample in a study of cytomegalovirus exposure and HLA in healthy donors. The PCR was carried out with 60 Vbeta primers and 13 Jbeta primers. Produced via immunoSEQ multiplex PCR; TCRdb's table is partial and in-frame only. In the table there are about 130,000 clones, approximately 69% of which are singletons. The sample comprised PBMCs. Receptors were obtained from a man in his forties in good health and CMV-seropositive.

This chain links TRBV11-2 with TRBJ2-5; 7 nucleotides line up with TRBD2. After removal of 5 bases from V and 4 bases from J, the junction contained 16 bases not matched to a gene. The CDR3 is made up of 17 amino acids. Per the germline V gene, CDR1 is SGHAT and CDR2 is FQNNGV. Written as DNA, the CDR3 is TGTGCCAGCAGCAAAACTAGCCGGGGGGTTCTTTCAGAGACCCAGTACTTC. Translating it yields CASSKTSRGVLSETQYF.

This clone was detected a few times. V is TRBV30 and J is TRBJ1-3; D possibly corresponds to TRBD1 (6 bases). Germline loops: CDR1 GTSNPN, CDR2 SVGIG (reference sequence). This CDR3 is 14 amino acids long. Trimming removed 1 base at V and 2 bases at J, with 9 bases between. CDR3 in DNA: TGTGCCTGGAGTGACGGACAGACTGGAAACACCATATATTTT. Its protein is CAWSDGQTGNTIYF.

CDR3 sequence reads: CASSHLRTSGRANEQFF. The CDR3 coding sequence is TGCGCCAGCAGCCACCTAAGGACTAGCGGGAGGGCCAATGAGCAGTTCTTC. The rearrangement uses TRBV4-3 and TRBJ2-1; 15 bases align to TRBD2. Germline CDR1 reads LGHNA; CDR2 reads YSLEER. The CDR3 has 17 residues. V dropped 3 bases and J dropped 6; count of bases not matched to a gene: 6.

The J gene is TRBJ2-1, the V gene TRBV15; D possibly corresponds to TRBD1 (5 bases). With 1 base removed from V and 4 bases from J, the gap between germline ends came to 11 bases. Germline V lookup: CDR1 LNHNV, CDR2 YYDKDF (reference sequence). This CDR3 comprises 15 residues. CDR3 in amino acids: CATSRGAGQYNEQFF. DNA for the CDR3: TGTGCCACCAGCAGAGGGGCAGGACAATACAATGAGCAGTTCTTC.

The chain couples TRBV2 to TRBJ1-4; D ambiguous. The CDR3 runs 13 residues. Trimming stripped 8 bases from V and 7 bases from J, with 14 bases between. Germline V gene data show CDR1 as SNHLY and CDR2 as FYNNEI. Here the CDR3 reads CASREHGGEKLFF. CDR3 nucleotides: TGTGCCAGCCGAGAACACGGAGGTGAAAAACTGTTTTTT.

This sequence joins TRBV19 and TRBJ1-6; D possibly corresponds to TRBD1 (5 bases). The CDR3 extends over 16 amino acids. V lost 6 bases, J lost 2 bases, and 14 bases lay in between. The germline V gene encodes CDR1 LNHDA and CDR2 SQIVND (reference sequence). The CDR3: CASSPGPQAYNSPLHF. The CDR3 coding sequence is TGTGCCAGTAGCCCGGGCCCACAGGCCTATAATTCACCCCTCCACTTT.

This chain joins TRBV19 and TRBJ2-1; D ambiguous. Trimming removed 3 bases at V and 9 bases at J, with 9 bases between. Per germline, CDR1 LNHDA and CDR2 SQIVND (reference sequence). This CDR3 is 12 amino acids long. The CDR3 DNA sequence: TGTGCCAGTAGTATCCCTAGTTTTGAGCAGTTCTTC. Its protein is CASSIPSFEQFF.

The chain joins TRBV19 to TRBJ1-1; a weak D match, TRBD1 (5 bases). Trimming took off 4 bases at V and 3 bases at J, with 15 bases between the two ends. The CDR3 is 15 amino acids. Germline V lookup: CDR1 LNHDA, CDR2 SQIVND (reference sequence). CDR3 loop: CASSSQGMRYTEAFF. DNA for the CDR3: TGTGCCAGTAGTAGCCAGGGCATGAGGTACACTGAAGCTTTCTTT.

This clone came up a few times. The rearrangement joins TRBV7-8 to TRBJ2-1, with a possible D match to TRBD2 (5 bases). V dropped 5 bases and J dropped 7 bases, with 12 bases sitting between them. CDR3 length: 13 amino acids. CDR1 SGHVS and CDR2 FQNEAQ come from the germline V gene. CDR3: CASSAQRENEQFF. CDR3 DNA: TGTGCCAGCAGCGCACAAAGGGAGAATGAGCAGTTCTTC.

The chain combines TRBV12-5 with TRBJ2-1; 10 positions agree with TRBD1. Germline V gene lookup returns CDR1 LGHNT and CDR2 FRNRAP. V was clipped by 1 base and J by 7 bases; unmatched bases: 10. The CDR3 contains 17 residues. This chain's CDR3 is CASGLARQGAVLNEQFF. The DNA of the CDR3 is TGTGCTAGTGGTTTGGCTAGACAGGGGGCGGTCTTGAATGAGCAGTTCTTC.

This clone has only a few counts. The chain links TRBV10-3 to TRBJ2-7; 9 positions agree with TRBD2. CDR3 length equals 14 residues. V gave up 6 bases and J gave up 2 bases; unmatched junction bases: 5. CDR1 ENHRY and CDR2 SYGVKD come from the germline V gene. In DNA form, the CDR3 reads TGTGCCATCAGAGGCGGGAGGGGTCCCTACGAGCAGTACTTC. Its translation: CAIRGGRGPYEQYF.